This T cell receptor (beta chain) was documented in a study of human T cells and chemical hapten exposure. Germline V gene lookup returns CDR1 ENHRY and CDR2 SYGVKD. V dropped 5 bases and J dropped 6; count of bases not matched to a gene: 5. This CDR3 has 15 amino acids. Study observations and caveats: Patch test score tracked positively with PT1 expanded TCR counts.

The sample holds a few counts of this clonotype. Its antigen is as yet unknown. From the RACE reads, TCRdb called clonotypes with MiXCR, one entry per CDR3 protein. Altogether 100,000 to 150,000 distinct CDR3 sequences are present, 12% to 15% being singletons, with the ten largest covering around 0.99%. Time point given: patch test 1, 2 weeks after DPC sensitization. Treatment defined: therapeutic diphenylcyclopropenone sensitization with weekly scalp DPC. Blood collection happened ahead of applying each patch test. The specimen was whole blood, collected in connection with sensitization to the hapten diphenylcyclopropenone (DPC). This sequence originates from a man aged 18 to 29 with alopecia areata. Some clones in this sample may be carry-over from other donors' samples. The chain has TRBV10-3 and TRBJ1-6; TRBD1 agrees at 9 bases. DNA for the CDR3: TGTGCCATCAGTAAAGCGACAGGGGGTAATTCACCCCTCCACTTT. Protein sequence: CAISKATGGNSPLHF.